The rows below give T cell receptor beta chains drawn from one sample of a study of blood T cell repertoires in COVID-19. Clones were read by immunoSEQ multiplex PCR, and TCRdb kept only the in-frame ones, dropping some. The table lists roughly 270,000 clones, 75% to 90% of them singletons. The sample taken for sequencing was PBMCs or T cells enriched from blood (not recorded which). The origin of the receptors is a woman aged 45-65 years who had recovered from COVID-19. Both conserved end residues are part of each CDR3. Each record gives: CDR3 length, J gene, V gene, D gene, clone size, CDR3 DNA, CDR3 protein. The D gene is left open where the match is weak. Expanded clones are given a class, and other clones once, few, many or no size at all.

length: 15; J: TRBJ1-2; V: TRBV19; D: .; size: .; DNA: TGTGCCAGTAGTATAGGACCCCGTGGAGACTATGGCTACACCTTC; CDR3: CASSIGPRGDYGYTF
length: 14; J: TRBJ1-5; V: TRBV19; D: .; size: .; DNA: TGTGCCAGTAGTAGACACACCCCGCAGAACCAACAGCATTTT; CDR3: CASSRHTPQNQQHF
length: 15; J: TRBJ1-2; V: TRBV21-1; D: .; size: .; DNA: TGTGCCAGCAGTTCGGACACTCTGAACTTGTATGGCTACACCTTC; CDR3: CASSSDTLNLYGYTF
length: 15; J: TRBJ1-5; V: TRBV28; D: .; size: few; DNA: TGTGCCAGCAGTTTCTATGGGGGGAGCAATCAGCCCCAGCATTTT; CDR3: CASSFYGGSNQPQHF
length: 17; J: TRBJ2-3; V: TRBV5-1; D: TRBD2; size: .; DNA: TGCGCCAGCAGCTTGGCCGGGCCTAGCGGGGGATCGGATACGCAGTATTTT; CDR3: CASSLAGPSGGSDTQYF
length: 13; J: TRBJ2-7; V: TRBV2; D: TRBD1; size: .; DNA: TGTGCCAGCAGTCGACAGGGGGCCCACGAGCAGTACTTC; CDR3: CASSRQGAHEQYF
length: 16; J: TRBJ2-7; V: TRBV11-2; D: .; size: few; DNA: TGTGCCAGCAGCTCCCTACTAACCGACAGCTCCTACGAGCAGTACTTC; CDR3: CASSSLLTDSSYEQYF
length: 13; J: TRBJ1-1; V: TRBV19; D: .; size: few; DNA: TGTGCCAGTAGTCAGGCTATGAACACTGAAGCTTTCTTT; CDR3: CASSQAMNTEAFF
length: 18; J: TRBJ1-5; V: TRBV24-1; D: TRBD1; size: .; DNA: TGTGCCACCAGTGGTAGTCCGGGACAGGGGGTTGTGTATCAGCCCCAGCATTTT; CDR3: CATSGSPGQGVVYQPQHF
length: 14; J: TRBJ1-4; V: TRBV7-9; D: .; size: .; DNA: TGTGCCAGCAGCTTATGGGGAGGGAATGAAAAACTGTTTTTT; CDR3: CASSLWGGNEKLFF
length: 17; J: TRBJ2-1; V: TRBV6-2/TRBV6-3; D: TRBD2; size: once; DNA: TGTGCCAGCAGTAAACCACAGGGACTAGGGTCCTACAATGAGCAGTTCTTC; CDR3: CASSKPQGLGSYNEQFF
length: 16; J: TRBJ1-1; V: TRBV15; D: .; size: .; DNA: TGTGCCACCAGCAGAGATATCGGGATTTCGAACACTGAAGCTTTCTTT; CDR3: CATSRDIGISNTEAFF
length: 14; J: TRBJ2-7; V: TRBV15; D: .; size: .; DNA: TGTGCCACCAGCAGGACTAGGTCGGGTTACGAGCAGTACTTC; CDR3: CATSRTRSGYEQYF
length: 12; J: TRBJ2-7; V: TRBV15; D: .; size: .; DNA: TGTGCCACCAGCCGAAACAGCTACGAGCAGTACTTC; CDR3: CATSRNSYEQYF
length: 14; J: TRBJ1-2; V: TRBV5-4; D: .; size: once; DNA: TGTGCCAGCAGCCCATCACAGATCTACTATGGCTACACCTTC; CDR3: CASSPSQIYYGYTF
length: 13; J: TRBJ1-1; V: TRBV6-5; D: TRBD1; size: .; DNA: TGTGCCAGCAGTTGGACAGGGAACACTGAAGCTTTCTTT; CDR3: CASSWTGNTEAFF
length: 13; J: TRBJ2-5; V: TRBV30; D: .; size: .; DNA: TGTGCCTGGAGTGTATTTTCCGGGGAGACCCAGTACTTC; CDR3: CAWSVFSGETQYF
length: 15; J: TRBJ2-1; V: TRBV30; D: .; size: .; DNA: TGTGCCTGGAGTGTAGGCAGGGGCACCTACAATGAGCAGTTCTTC; CDR3: CAWSVGRGTYNEQFF
length: 15; J: TRBJ1-2; V: TRBV6-5; D: TRBD1; size: .; DNA: TGTGCCAGCAGCCTCACGGGGACAGCTAACTATGGCTACACCTTC; CDR3: CASSLTGTANYGYTF
length: 14; J: TRBJ2-1; V: TRBV5-1; D: TRBD2; size: .; DNA: TGCGCCAGCAGCCTCCGGGGGGAACACAATGAGCAGTTCTTC; CDR3: CASSLRGEHNEQFF
length: 12; J: TRBJ1-2; V: TRBV2; D: .; size: .; DNA: TGTGCCAGCAGTGTCTATGGGGGGGCTGGTACCTTC; CDR3: CASSVYGGAGTF
length: 14; J: TRBJ1-4; V: TRBV18; D: .; size: .; DNA: TGTGCCAGCTCTCAACAGGGATCTAATGAAAAACTGTTTTTT; CDR3: CASSQQGSNEKLFF
length: 14; J: TRBJ2-7; V: TRBV11-2; D: .; size: .; DNA: TGTGCCAGCAGCCTTCCGGGACACCGGGGCGAGCAGTACTTC; CDR3: CASSLPGHRGEQYF
length: 13; J: TRBJ1-3; V: TRBV3-1/TRBV3-2; D: .; size: .; DNA: TGTGCCAGCAGCCAAGCTCCTGGAAACACCATATATTTT; CDR3: CASSQAPGNTIYF
length: 13; J: TRBJ2-7; V: TRBV11-2; D: .; size: .; DNA: TGTGCCAGCAGCTCGGGTGTCGGGAACGAGCAGTACTTC; CDR3: CASSSGVGNEQYF
length: 13; J: TRBJ1-2; V: TRBV7-3; D: TRBD1; size: .; DNA: TGTGCCAGCAGCCCCGGGACAGAGGGTGGCTACACCTTC; CDR3: CASSPGTEGGYTF
length: 14; J: TRBJ2-7; V: TRBV15; D: .; size: .; DNA: TGTGCCACCAGCAGAGATCCATCCTCCTACGAGCAGTACTTC; CDR3: CATSRDPSSYEQYF